This T cell receptor beta chain was identified in a study of CD8 T cells in Susac syndrome. RNA, at about 0.45 to 1 ug, was reverse transcribed with random hexamers. The authors amplified TCR beta CDR3 across 54 Vbeta and 13 Jbeta using immunoSEQ multiplex PCR. Using its own MiXCR run on the immunoSEQ multiplex PCR reads, TCRdb lists one record per CDR3 protein. Seen here are 120,000 to 150,000 distinct CDR3 sequences, 85% to 95% observed once, and the top ten hold over 0.1%. The germline V gene encodes CDR1 SGHNT and CDR2 YYREEE (reference sequence). J was trimmed by 0 bases and V by 4 bases; bases with no gene match: 4. The CDR3 is 15 residues long.

The sequencing sample was made of CD4+ T cells from PBMCs. The origin of this receptor is a human donor with multiple sclerosis. This chain connects TRBV5-4 to TRBJ2-3, with 8 bases lining up with TRBD2. CDR3 in amino acids: CASSPGTRSTDTQYF. CDR3 DNA sequence: TGTGCCAGCAGCCCCGGGACTAGGAGCACAGATACGCAGTATTTT.